This T cell receptor beta chain appears in the sequencing data of a study of T cells expressing NK-cell markers. TCRdb re-called the 5' RACE reads; every CDR3 protein appears as one record, without DNA. This sample contains about 160,000 distinct CDR3 sequences. In germline, CDR1 is KGHSH, CDR2 LQKENI. CDR3 length: 14 amino acids. Comments on this clonotype: Antigen specificity is unknown.

Notes on the study in general: Dominant NKG2C+ clonotype frequencies of about 1.0-7.0% of CD8+ T cells were measured in about 6 donors.

The specimen was blood T cells: a sorted CD56 or NKG2C T cell subset, CD4+ or CD8+ T cells, or bulk PBMC T cells (not recorded which). This TCR derives from a woman between 18 and 70 years old in good health. The J gene is TRBJ1-1, the V gene TRBV18; TCRdb outputs TRBD1, but without DNA this stays unchecked. The CDR3: CASSPDRGPSEAFF.